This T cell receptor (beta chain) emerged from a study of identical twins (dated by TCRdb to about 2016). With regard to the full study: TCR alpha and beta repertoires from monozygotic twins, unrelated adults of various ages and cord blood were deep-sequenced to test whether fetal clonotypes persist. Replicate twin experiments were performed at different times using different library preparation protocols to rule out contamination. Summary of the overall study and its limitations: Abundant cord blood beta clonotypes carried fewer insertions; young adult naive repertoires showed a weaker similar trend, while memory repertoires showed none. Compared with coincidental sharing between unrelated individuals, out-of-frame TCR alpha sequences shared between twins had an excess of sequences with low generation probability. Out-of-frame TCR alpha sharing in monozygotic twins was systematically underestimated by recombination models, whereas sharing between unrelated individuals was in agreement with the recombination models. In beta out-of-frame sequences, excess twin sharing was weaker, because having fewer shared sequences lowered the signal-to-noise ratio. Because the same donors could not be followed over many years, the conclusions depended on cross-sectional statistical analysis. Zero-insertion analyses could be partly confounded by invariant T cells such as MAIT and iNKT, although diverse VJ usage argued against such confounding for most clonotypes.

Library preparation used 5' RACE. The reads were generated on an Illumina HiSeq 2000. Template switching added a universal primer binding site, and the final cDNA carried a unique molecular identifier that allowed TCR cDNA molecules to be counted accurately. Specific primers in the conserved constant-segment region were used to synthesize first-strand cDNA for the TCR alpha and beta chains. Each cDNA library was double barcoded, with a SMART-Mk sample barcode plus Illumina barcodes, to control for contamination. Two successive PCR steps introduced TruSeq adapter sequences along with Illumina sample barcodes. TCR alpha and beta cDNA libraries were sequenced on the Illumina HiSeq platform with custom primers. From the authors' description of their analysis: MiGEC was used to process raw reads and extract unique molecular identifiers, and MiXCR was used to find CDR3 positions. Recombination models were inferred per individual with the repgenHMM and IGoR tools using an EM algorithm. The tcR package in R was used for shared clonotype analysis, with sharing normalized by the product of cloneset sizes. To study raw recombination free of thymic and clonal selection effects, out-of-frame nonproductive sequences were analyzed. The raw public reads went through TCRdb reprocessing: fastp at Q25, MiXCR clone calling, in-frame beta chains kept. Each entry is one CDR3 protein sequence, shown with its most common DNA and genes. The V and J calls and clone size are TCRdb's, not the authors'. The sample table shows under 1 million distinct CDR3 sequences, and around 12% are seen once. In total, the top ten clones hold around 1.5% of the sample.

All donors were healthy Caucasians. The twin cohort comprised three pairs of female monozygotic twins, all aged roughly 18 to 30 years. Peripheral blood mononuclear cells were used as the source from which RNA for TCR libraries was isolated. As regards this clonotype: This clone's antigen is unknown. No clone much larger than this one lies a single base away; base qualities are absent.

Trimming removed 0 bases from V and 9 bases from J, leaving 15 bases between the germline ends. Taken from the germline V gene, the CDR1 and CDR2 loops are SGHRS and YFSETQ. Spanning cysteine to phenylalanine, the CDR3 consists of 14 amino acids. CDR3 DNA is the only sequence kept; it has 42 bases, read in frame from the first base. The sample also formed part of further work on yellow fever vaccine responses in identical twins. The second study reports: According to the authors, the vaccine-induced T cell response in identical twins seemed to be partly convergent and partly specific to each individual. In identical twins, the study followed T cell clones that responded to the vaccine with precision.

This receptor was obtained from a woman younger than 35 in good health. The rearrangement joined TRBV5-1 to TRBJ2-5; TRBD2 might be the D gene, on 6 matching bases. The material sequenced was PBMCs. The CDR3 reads CASSLDPQQRAQYF. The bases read TGCGCCAGCAGCTTGGATCCCCAGCAGCGGGCCCAGTACTTC. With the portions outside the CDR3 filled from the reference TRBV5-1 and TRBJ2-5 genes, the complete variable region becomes KAGVTQTPRYLIKTRGQQVTLSCSPISGHRSVSWYQQTPGQGLQFLFEYFSETQRNKGNFPGRFSGRQFSNSRSEMNVSTLELGDSALYLCASSLDPQQRAQYFGPGTRLLVL.